The source of this T cell receptor beta chain is a study of blood T cell repertoires in COVID-19 (dated by TCRdb to about 2020). Background for the entire study: The collaborator samples originated in the United States, Italy and Spain and spanned the acute and convalescent phases of COVID-19. The prospective study material was composed of cDNA or gDNA derived from T cells, B-cell-depleted T cells, or PBMCs. The dataset comprised deeply sampled blood TCRbeta repertoires from subjects exposed to, actively infected with, or recovered from COVID-19. A freely available public database, intended as a resource for researchers studying the immune response to SARS-CoV-2, is where the repertoires were released. The samples were drawn from two sources: the first 160 participants of the ongoing ImmuneRACE study, and fewer than 1,500 subjects contributed by 6 global collaborators. Nearly every sample came with metadata listing a de-identified subject ID, COVID-19 status, age in years and sex. HLA class I and class II types, where available, came from metadata supplied by the sample provider rather than from assay-based typing.

Study-wide findings and limitations: How much clinical and demographic metadata was included differed by source and by participant, and the metadata was provided uncurated.

CDR1 MDHEN and CDR2 SYDVKM were looked up in the germline V gene. The CDR3 numbers 14 residues from cysteine through phenylalanine. The sequence is cut down to CDR3 DNA, 42 bases in frame from base 1. The junction shows trimming of 1 base on V and 0 bases on J, plus 5 bases between the germline ends. About this clone itself: Its antigen target is currently unknown. The sample holds no much larger clone one base away, and base qualities are not on file.

The collaborating institutions used their own protocols to collect whole blood in K2EDTA tubes. For TCRbeta analysis, collaborator samples were shipped as frozen whole blood, as isolated PBMCs, or as DNA extracted from either sample type. TCRbeta CDR3 regions were amplified from genomic DNA by means of the immunoSEQ Assay, a bias-controlled multiplex PCR. The authors' pipeline ran thus. The number of nucleated cells in each sample was estimated by amplification of reference gene primers within the assay. To quantify the absolute abundance of each unique TCRbeta CDR3 rearrangement, sequence reads were collapsed and filtered. For each sample, productive Simpson clonality was calculated as the square root of Simpson's diversity index over productive rearrangements. The table comes from immuneACCESS by way of TCRdb, which keeps in-frame sequences with V and J called. Part of the clones is missing from these tables; in studies checked, under half for an unresolved V gene and the rest for unknown reasons. The V and J calls and the clone size are those of that table, but D and trimming were determined from the DNA. In all, the sample holds about 220,000 clones, and around 84% of those were seen once. The leading ten clones occupy around 9.5% of the sample.

The sequencing sample was made of peripheral blood. The TCR originated in a man in his fifties with active or convalescent COVID-19. The V gene is TRBV28 and the J gene is TRBJ2-3; the D gene is not confidently resolved. The CDR3 has the sequence CASSLLTSTDTQYF. The nucleotide sequence is given as TGTGCCAGCAGTTTATTAACTAGCACAGATACGCAGTATTTT.